This T cell receptor (beta chain) was captured in a study of identical twins. TCRdb itself ran the 5' RACE reads through MiXCR, one entry per CDR3 protein. The sample lists 200,000 to 250,000 distinct CDR3 sequences; about 7.5% were seen once. This clonotype occurred many times. This CDR3 is built from 15 residues. Trimming cost V 2 bases and J 0 bases, with 8 bases left between them. This same sample was also taken into another study, of yellow fever vaccine responses in identical twins.

The receptor was derived from a young woman in good health. The sequenced sample consisted of memory (CD45RO+) T cells sorted from blood. The gene calls are TRBV12-3 or TRBV12-4 and TRBJ1-5, with D unresolved. The CDR3 nucleotides read TGTGCCAGCAGTTTAACCGATAATAGCAATCAGCCCCAGCATTTT. This codes for CASSLTDNSNQPQHF.